The source of this T cell receptor (beta chain) is a study of T cells in Graves' hyperthyroidism and ophthalmopathy. Findings and limits, study-wide: Most clonotypes that expanded in the thyroid above 0.001 also showed up in blood. Ophthalmopathy cases were set apart from stable hyperthyroidism by a 13 V-J model.

V shed 5 bases and J 1 base; nucleotides not matched to a gene: 4. This CDR3 has 15 amino acids. Germline V lookup: CDR1 SGHVS, CDR2 FQNEAQ. The source material, RNA transcripts, was used to amplify TCR beta CDR3 regions. The HTBI primer set was used in a first-round RT-PCR of the TCR CDR3. Via MiXCR, TCRdb re-called the multiplex PCR reads, giving one row per CDR3 protein. This table has 300,000 to 400,000 distinct CDR3 sequences, roughly 21% appearing once. For the diagnoses, clinical symptoms, serum thyroxine and TRAb, thyroid ultrasound and orbital computed tomography were used. Many counts were recorded for this clonotype. The antigen is undetermined.

The sample taken for sequencing was blood. This receptor was obtained from a woman aged 45-59 years with Graves' hyperthyroidism. The rearrangement links TRBV7-8 to TRBJ2-5; TRBD1 matches at 10 bases. DNA for the CDR3: TGTGCCAGCAGCCTGTGGGACAGGGGCCAAGAGACCCAGTACTTC. Encoded protein: CASSLWDRGQETQYF.